This passage covers 19 T cell receptor beta chains from one sample sequenced in a study of tumor-infiltrating lymphocytes in glioblastoma multiforme. TCRB libraries came from RNA via three nested multiplex PCR rounds. TCRdb redid the calling of the multiplex PCR reads with MiXCR, one entry per CDR3 protein. The sample shows approximately 14,000 distinct CDR3 sequences, approximately 71% of them seen only once. The sequencing input was brain tumor tissue. These TCRs come from a male donor with glioblastoma.

For this clonotype: Just one base apart from a much larger clone, this may be a read error. Here the CDR3 omits its conserved ending phenylalanine or tryptophan, so a read error is the likely source. V gene TRBV13 combines with J gene TRBJ1-2, with a weak D call TRBD1 (6 bases). This CDR3 has 18 amino acids. Trimming removed 6 bases at V and 8 bases at J, with 31 bases between. Germline CDR1 PRHDT, CDR2 FYEKMQ (reference sequence). This CDR3 is CASRQTFGGPEYNRGYTS. In DNA form, the CDR3 reads TGTGCCAGCAGGCAAACCTTCGGGGGGCCAGAGTATAATAGAGGCTACACCTCC.

About this clonotype: A read error may be the cause here, since a much bigger clone is one base away. The chain couples TRBV7-3 to TRBJ2-1, with D hard to call. The germline V gene has CDR1 SGHTA and CDR2 FQGTGA. The CDR3 covers 16 residues. Trimming took off 5 bases at V and 0 bases at J, with 14 bases between the two ends. The CDR3 sequence: CASSPPAPSSYNEQFF. Written as DNA, the CDR3 is TGTGCCAGCAGCCCTCCCGCGCCGAGCTCCTACAATGAGCAGTTCTTC.

This clonotype was counted ten times or more. V is TRBV13 and J is TRBJ2-7; 7 positions agree with TRBD2. V lost 6 bases to trimming and J lost 2 bases; unmatched junction nucleotides: 10. Germline CDR1 is PRHDT and CDR2 is FYEKMQ (reference sequence). The CDR3 covers 15 residues. The CDR3 loop reads CASRIGLVPPYEQYF. CDR3 bases: TGTGCCAGCAGGATCGGACTAGTCCCCCCCTACGAGCAGTACTTC. Using reference TRBV13 and TRBJ2-7 for the parts outside the CDR3, the full variable domain is AAGVIQSPRHLIKEKRETATLKCYPIPRHDTVYWYQQGPGQDPQFLISFYEKMQSDKGSIPDRFSAQQFSDYHSELNMSSLELGDSALYFCASRIGLVPPYEQYFGPGTRLTVT.

CDR3 sequence (DNA): TGTGCTAGTGGGTCCCCGGGACAAGGGTTCCACGAGCAGTACTTC. Translation: CASGSPGQGFHEQYF. V is TRBV12-5 and J is TRBJ2-7, with TRBD1 as a possible D gene (6 bases). The germline CDR1 and CDR2 sequences are LGHNT and FRNRAP. The V end was cut by 6 bases, the J end by 5 bases, with 20 bases between. CDR3 length: 15 amino acids.

The rearrangement joins TRBV7-3 to TRBJ2-1, with D perhaps matching TRBD1 or TRBD2 (5 bases each). With 5 bases removed from V and 6 bases from J, the gap between germline ends came to 14 bases. The CDR3 has 14 amino acids. The germline gives CDR1 SGHTA, CDR2 FQGTGA. Here the CDR3 reads CASSHSAGTNEQFF. As DNA, the CDR3 is TGTGCCAGCAGCCATTCGGCTGGGACCAATGAGCAGTTCTTC. The whole variable domain, filled in from reference TRBV7-3 and TRBJ2-1, reads GAGVSQTPSNKVTEKGKYVELRCDPISGHTALYWYRQSLGQGPEFLIYFQGTGAADDSGLPNDRFFAVRPEGSVSTLKIQRTERGDSAVYLCASSHSAGTNEQFFGPGTRLTVL.

Points on this clonotype: A read error may account for a junction end that differs from germline. This sequence joins TRBV7-8 and TRBJ2-3, with unresolved D. Germline-derived CDR1 and CDR2 are SGHVS and FQNEAQ. The CDR3 covers 15 residues. Written as DNA, the CDR3 is TGTGCCAGCAGCCCCCTCGGCGAAAACACAGACACGCAGTATTTT. It specifies CASSPLGENTDTQYF.

This clonotype was found a few times. The CDR3 coding sequence is TGTGCCAGCCCTACCGGGGAGCTGTTTTTT. It translates to CASPTGELFF. The chain joins TRBV11-2 to TRBJ2-2; D uncertain. Trimming cost V 8 bases and J 5 bases, with 3 bases left between them. The CDR3 runs 10 residues. Germline V lookup: CDR1 SGHAT, CDR2 FQNNGV.

This clonotype has only one observation. A read error is likely, as this CDR3 ends without the conserved phenylalanine or tryptophan. No DNA is shown, since the ends of the CDR3 on it are uncertain; the CDR3 is the one TCRdb lists. This chain uses TRBV18 with TRBJ2-1; the table's D call, TRBD1, has no DNA check behind it. Germline V gene data show CDR1 as KGHSH and CDR2 as LQKENI. The CDR3 has 14 residues if both end residues are counted. CDR3 protein: CASSPFSDGGEQSL.

V gene TRBV11-2 combines with J gene TRBJ2-1; D might be TRBD1 (8 bases). CDR1 is SGHAT, CDR2 FQNNGV, per germline. Deletions cut 5 bases from V and 0 bases from J, with 14 bases between. This CDR3 is 16 amino acids long. The CDR3 sequence is CASSHRGGLSYNEQFF. For the CDR3, the DNA is TGTGCCAGCAGCCACAGGGGGGGCCTCTCCTACAATGAGCAGTTCTTC.

The V call is TRBV6-5, the J call TRBJ2-6; D is unresolved. CDR1 MNHEY and CDR2 SVGAGI come from the germline V gene. Deletions cut 0 bases from V and 2 bases from J, with 5 bases between. There are 15 residues in the CDR3. The CDR3 loop reads CASSYSQAGANVLTF. DNA of the CDR3: TGTGCCAGCAGTTACTCGCAGGCTGGGGCCAACGTCCTGACTTTC.

This clonotype was detected only once. The junction departs from germline at one end; a sequencing error may be responsible. This chain connects TRBV20-1 to TRBJ2-1; D unclear. The CDR3 is 14 amino acids. The germline V gene encodes CDR1 DFQATT and CDR2 SNEGSKA (reference sequence). The CDR3 here is CNARDVAWLYEQFF. CDR3 nucleotides: TGCAATGCTAGAGATGTGGCATGGCTGTATGAGCAGTTCTTC.

A remark on this clonotype: This may be a read error, as it is one base from a much larger clone. V usage is TRBV19 and J usage is TRBJ1-1; D gene uncertain. From germline, CDR1 is LNHDA and CDR2 SQIVND (reference sequence). This CDR3 is built from 13 residues. The CDR3 is CAISMGGYAEAFF. CDR3 sequence (DNA): TGTGCCATTAGTATGGGAGGGTACGCTGAAGCTTTCTTT. Variable domain in full (rest from reference TRBV19 and TRBJ1-1): DGGITQSPKYLFRKEGQNVTLSCEQNLNHDAMYWYRQDPGQGLRLIYYSQIVNDFQKGDIAEGYSVSREKKESFPLTVTSAQKNPTAFYLCAISMGGYAEAFFGQGTRLTVV.

This clonotype was found once. Because it lacks the conserved phenylalanine or tryptophan at the end, this CDR3 is likely a read error. V usage is TRBV20-1 and J usage is TRBJ2-3; 7 bases fit TRBD1. Germline loops: CDR1 DFQATT, CDR2 SNEGSKA (reference sequence). The CDR3 contains 15 residues. CDR3 nucleotides: TGTAGTGCCCTACGGACAGGTACGACCCTTAATACGCAGTATTTG. Residues: CSALRTGTTLNTQYL.

The table lists this clonotype with many counts. The V and J genes are TRBV28 and TRBJ2-1; D gene uncertain. Germline CDR1 reads MDHEN; CDR2 reads SYDVKM. This CDR3 is 14 amino acids long. Between the trimmed V and J ends, which lost 6 bases and 1 base, there was a span of 10 bases. The CDR3 loop reads CASRPGGSYNEQFF. CDR3 nucleotides: TGTGCCAGCAGGCCCGGTGGTTCCTACAATGAGCAGTTCTTC. The whole variable domain, remainder taken from reference TRBV28 and TRBJ2-1, is DVKVTQSSRYLVKRTGEKVFLECVQDMDHENMFWYRQDPGLGLRLIYFSYDVKMKEKGDIPEGYSVSREKKERFSLILESASTNQTSMYLCASRPGGSYNEQFFGPGTRLTVL.

On this clonotype: At one end, the junction sequence differs from germline, possibly due to a read error. J is TRBJ2-6 and V is TRBV11-2; TRBD1 is a possible D gene (5 bases). Germline V CDR1 and CDR2: SGHAT, FQNNGV. This CDR3 spans 16 amino acids. The CDR3 DNA reads as TGTGCCAACAGCACCCTTTCGAGTTCTGGGGCCAGCGTCCTGACTTTC. This translates into CANSTLSSSGASVLTF.

The chain combines TRBV11-2 with TRBJ2-7; TRBD2 aligns across 9 bases. The trim removed 4 bases at V and 3 bases at J, leaving 4 bases unmatched. CDR1 is SGHAT and CDR2 is FQNNGV in the germline V gene. The CDR3 extends over 14 amino acids. This CDR3 reads CASSSGTSFYEQYF. DNA of the CDR3: TGTGCCAGCAGCTCCGGGACTAGCTTCTACGAGCAGTACTTC.

In the case of this clonotype: The CDR3 does not end in the conserved phenylalanine or tryptophan, so this is likely a read error. The gene calls are TRBV20-1 and TRBJ2-5; the D gene is possibly TRBD1 (6 bases). Germline loops: CDR1 DFQATT, CDR2 SNEGSKA (reference sequence). This CDR3 has 13 amino acids. The CDR3 coding sequence is TGCAGCGCTACTACGCAGGGGATAGAGACCCAGTACTCC. Translated: CSATTQGIETQYS.

The chain recombines TRBV24-1 with TRBJ2-1, with 10 positions matching TRBD2. The V gene's germline CDR1 is KGHDR and CDR2 SFDVKD. The CDR3 loop spans 15 amino acids. Trimming removed 4 bases from V and 9 bases from J; junction bases left unmatched: 8. The CDR3 nucleotides read TGTGCCACCAGTGAGGGTCTAGTAGCGGGAGGTGAGCAGTTCTTC. Amino acids: CATSEGLVAGGEQFF.

This clonotype was observed a handful of times. At one of its ends the junction is not consistent with the germline gene, which may arise from a read error. J is TRBJ1-5 and V is TRBV4-1; no clear D gene. CDR3 size: 15 residues. CDR1 and CDR2 from the germline V gene are MGHRA and YSYEKL. CDR3 amino acids: CASSLGQGEHQPQHF. DNA for the CDR3: TGCGCCAGCAGCCTAGGTCAAGGAGAGCATCAGCCCCAACATTTT.